This TCR beta chain stems from a study of T cells after yellow fever vaccination. MiXCR, applied by TCRdb to the 5' RACE reads, yields one record per CDR3 protein. The sample has around 100,000 distinct CDR3 sequences, 8.4% seen once. Looked up from germline, CDR1 is SNHLY and CDR2 is FYNNEI. Trimming cost V 7 bases and J 9 bases; bases outside gene matches: 2. This CDR3 has 11 residues. This clonotype was seen ten or more times. Sample: CD8+ T cells sorted from PBMCs, taken 45 days after the yellow fever booster vaccination. The sequence derives from a man aged 25-45 years who received the YFV17D yellow fever vaccine. J is TRBJ2-1 and V is TRBV2, with 8 nucleotides matching TRBD1. CDR3 nucleotides: TGTGCCAGCAACAGGGGGGTTGAGCAGTTCTTC. This encodes CASNRGVEQFF.